This T cell receptor (beta chain) was retrieved from a study of T-cell reconstitution after alpha-beta-depleted transplantation in children. During its preparation, the TCRbeta library received unique molecular identifiers. From the PCR reads, TCRdb called clonotypes with MiXCR, one entry per CDR3 protein. The data show just under 250,000 distinct CDR3 sequences, about 25% seen once. This clonotype was found many times. No antigen is known for it. Study-wide findings and caveats: Reportedly, roughly two months post-transplant, alpha-beta T cells arose from several hundred expanded graft clones. Where some patients showed high TCRbeta diversity at day 60, it came from recipient T cells and thymic progenitors that had survived. It was newly produced T cells that mostly accounted for T-cell counts and diversity one year after transplant.

This receptor was identified in a girl aged 2 to 10 with Fanconi anemia, due to receive a stem cell transplant. The source material was PBMCs, sampled before TCRalphabeta/CD19-depleted stem cell transplant.

The CDR3 DNA is TGCAGCGTTGCCCCCGTAGGGTTGGGCTACACCTTC. Encoded protein: CSVAPVGLGYTF. The chain uses TRBV29-1 and TRBJ1-2, with no clear D. The V and J ends lost 4 bases and 8 bases respectively, with 14 bases between them. In germline, CDR1 is SQVTM, CDR2 ANQGSEA. The CDR3 totals 12 residues.